The next 2 T cell receptor beta chains were all read from a single sample in a study of blood T cell repertoires in COVID-19. Clones were sequenced by immunoSEQ multiplex PCR, and TCRdb holds only the in-frame ones, with some missing. The sample consists of hundreds of thousands of clones, around 86% of them appearing once. The material sequenced was peripheral blood. Receptor source: a human donor in a cohort sampled during active COVID-19.

The chain carries TRBV19 and TRBJ2-3; D gene unclear. The CDR3 covers 15 residues. V was clipped by 3 bases and J by 0 bases, with 10 bases between them. Germline V CDR1 and CDR2: LNHDA, SQIVND (reference sequence). The DNA of the CDR3 is TGTGCCAGTAGTATTAGTGGGCTCAGCACAGATACGCAGTATTTT. Its protein is CASSISGLSTDTQYF.

Notes on this clone: Other DNA sequences in the same sample also yield this CDR3. The chain is built from TRBV4-3 and TRBJ2-2; D is ambiguous. V dropped 0 bases and J dropped 4 bases, with 6 bases sitting between them. From germline, CDR1 is LGHNA and CDR2 YSLEER. The CDR3 is 14 amino acids. This CDR3 is CASSQEWATGELFF. The CDR3 DNA reads TGCGCCAGCAGCCAAGAATGGGCCACCGGGGAGCTGTTTTTT.